These 10 T cell receptor beta chains were sequenced from one sample in a study of blood T cell repertoires in COVID-19. The protocol was immunoSEQ multiplex PCR, while the TCRdb copy is restricted to in-frame clones and leaves out a portion. The sample contains about 100,000 clones, roughly 79% of which appear only once. The sequenced sample was peripheral blood. These receptors were taken from a man aged 65 to 85 with active or convalescent COVID-19.

V is TRBV5-1 and J is TRBJ2-1; 9 positions match TRBD2. CDR1 is SGHRS, CDR2 YFSETQ, per germline. The CDR3 consists of 15 residues. The J segment lost 7 bases and the V segment lost 4 bases, leaving 9 bases of the junction unmatched. Here the CDR3 reads CASSLGTSPWNEQFF. Here the CDR3 DNA reads TGCGCCAGCAGCCTCGGGACTAGCCCGTGGAATGAGCAGTTCTTC.

The genes are TRBV4-3 and TRBJ2-1, with 9 bases lining up with TRBD2. The CDR3 consists of 13 residues. CDR1 and CDR2 (germline): LGHNA, YSLEER. The V segment lost 3 bases and the J segment 10 bases; nucleotides outside the gene matches: 4. CDR3 DNA sequence: TGCGCCAGCAGCCATGCGGGGGGGCGGGAGCAGTTCTTC. Protein product: CASSHAGGREQFF.

The chain recombines TRBV7-6 with TRBJ2-2; 9 bases align to TRBD1. This CDR3 contains 20 residues. Germline trimming cut 3 bases from V and 5 bases from J; bases unmatched to any gene: 19. Germline lookup yields CDR1 SGHVS and CDR2 FNYEAQ. The DNA of the CDR3 is TGTGCCAGCAGCTTTGAAGGGGGTCGAAGGGACAGGGCTGGGACCGGGGAGCTGTTTTTT. Amino acid sequence: CASSFEGGRRDRAGTGELFF.

The rearrangement joins TRBV19 to TRBJ2-7; TRBD1 matches at 7 bases. The germline V gene has CDR1 LNHDA and CDR2 SQIVND (reference sequence). The J segment lost 1 base and the V segment lost 3 bases, leaving 3 bases of the junction unmatched. This CDR3 contains 14 residues. The CDR3 loop reads CASSMTGLSYEQYF. The DNA of the CDR3 is TGTGCCAGTAGTATGACAGGGCTATCCTACGAGCAGTACTTC.

This chain joins TRBV6-5 and TRBJ1-1, with unresolved D. The ends were cut back, 3 bases at V and 5 bases at J, with 16 bases in the middle. The CDR3 contains 15 residues. From germline, CDR1 is MNHEY and CDR2 SVGAGI. CDR3 sequence reads: CASSYSGGRGTEAFF. In DNA, the CDR3 is TGTGCCAGCAGTTATTCAGGAGGGCGCGGGACTGAAGCTTTCTTT.

The chain joins TRBV11-2 to TRBJ2-5; D is undetermined. This CDR3 contains 15 residues. Trimming pared 1 base from V and 2 bases from J, leaving 11 bases between. In germline, CDR1 is SGHAT, CDR2 FQNNGV. In nucleotides, the CDR3 is TGTGCCAGCAGCTTAGTGTCTATAGAACAAGAGACCCAGTACTTC. It encodes CASSLVSIEQETQYF.

V gene TRBV6-4 combines with J gene TRBJ2-7, with a weak D call TRBD1 (5 bases). This CDR3 has 14 amino acids. Germline CDR1 and CDR2: MRHNA and SNTAGT. Trimming took 6 bases from V and 2 from J, leaving 14 bases between them. CDR3 bases: TGTGCCAGCAGCCAGGGTTTAGGTACCTACGAGCAGTACTTC. Its translation: CASSQGLGTYEQYF.

The chain's CDR3 is CASSFGTGGYEQYF. In nucleotides, the CDR3 is TGCGCCAGCAGCTTTGGGACAGGGGGGTACGAGCAGTACTTC. The chain employs TRBV5-1 and TRBJ2-7; TRBD1 aligns across 11 bases. The CDR3 runs 14 residues. Germline V gene lookup returns CDR1 SGHRS and CDR2 YFSETQ. The J segment lost 4 bases and the V segment lost 2 bases, leaving 2 bases of the junction unmatched. The entire variable domain, with the rest obtained from reference TRBV5-1 and TRBJ2-7, is as follows: KAGVTQTPRYLIKTRGQQVTLSCSPISGHRSVSWYQQTPGQGLQFLFEYFSETQRNKGNFPGRFSGRQFSNSRSEMNVSTLELGDSALYLCASSFGTGGYEQYFGPGTRLTVT.

The J gene is TRBJ2-7, the V gene TRBV28; D possibly corresponds to TRBD2 (5 bases). The V gene lost 4 bases and the J gene lost 6 bases, with 16 bases spanning the gap. The CDR3 is made up of 14 amino acids. Per the germline V gene, CDR1 is MDHEN and CDR2 is SYDVKM. CDR3 loop: CASSSQGSRGEQYF. The CDR3 coding sequence is TGTGCCAGCAGTTCGCAAGGCTCTCGGGGCGAGCAGTACTTC.

The chain has TRBV9 and TRBJ2-2; 9 bases fit TRBD2. Losses at the gene ends were 3 bases for V and 1 base for J; bases not matched to a gene: 19. CDR1 is SGDLS, CDR2 YYNGEE, per germline. The CDR3 totals 21 residues. CDR3 sequence reads: CASSDRGRGVAGALNTGELFF. Here the CDR3 DNA reads TGTGCCAGCAGCGACCGGGGCCGCGGGGTAGCGGGGGCCCTGAACACCGGGGAGCTGTTTTTT.